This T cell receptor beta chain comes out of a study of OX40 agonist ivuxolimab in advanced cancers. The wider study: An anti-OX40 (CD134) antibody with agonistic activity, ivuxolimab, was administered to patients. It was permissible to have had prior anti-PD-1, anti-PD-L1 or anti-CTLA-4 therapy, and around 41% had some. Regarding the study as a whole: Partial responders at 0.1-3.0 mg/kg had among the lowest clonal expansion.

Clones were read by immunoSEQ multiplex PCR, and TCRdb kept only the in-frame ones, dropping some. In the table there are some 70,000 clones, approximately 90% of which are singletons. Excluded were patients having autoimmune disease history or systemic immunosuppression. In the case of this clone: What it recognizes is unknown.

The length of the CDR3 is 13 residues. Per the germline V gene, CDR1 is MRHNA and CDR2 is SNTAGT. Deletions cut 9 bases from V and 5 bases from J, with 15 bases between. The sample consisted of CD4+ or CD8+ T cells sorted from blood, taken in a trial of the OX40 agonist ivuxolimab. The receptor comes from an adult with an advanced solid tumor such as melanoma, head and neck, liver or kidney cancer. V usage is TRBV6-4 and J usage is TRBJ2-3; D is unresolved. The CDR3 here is CASASERGDTQYF. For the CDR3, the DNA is TGTGCCAGTGCCTCTGAGCGTGGAGATACGCAGTATTTT.